This T cell receptor beta chain was documented in a study of T cell responses to AZD1222 COVID-19 vaccine. This clone occurred once. Here immunoSEQ multiplex PCR was the method, and the copy in TCRdb shows in-frame clones only, minus some. The data hold roughly 100,000 clones, with approximately 89% observed a single time. Second doses at about 4 or about 12 weeks were pooled. The ends lost 0 bases at V and 8 bases at J; junction bases unmatched: 0. CDR1 and CDR2 from the germline V gene are PRHDT and FYEKMQ (reference sequence). The CDR3 contains 13 residues. The chain recombines TRBV13 with TRBJ2-1, with 8 bases aligning to TRBD1. The TCR was taken from an adult who received the AZD1222 COVID-19 vaccine. The input for sequencing was peripheral blood, taken 28 days after the second AZD1222 dose. The CDR3 region is CASSLGTGDEQFF. The CDR3 DNA follows: TGTGCCAGCAGCTTAGGGACAGGGGATGAGCAGTTCTTC.